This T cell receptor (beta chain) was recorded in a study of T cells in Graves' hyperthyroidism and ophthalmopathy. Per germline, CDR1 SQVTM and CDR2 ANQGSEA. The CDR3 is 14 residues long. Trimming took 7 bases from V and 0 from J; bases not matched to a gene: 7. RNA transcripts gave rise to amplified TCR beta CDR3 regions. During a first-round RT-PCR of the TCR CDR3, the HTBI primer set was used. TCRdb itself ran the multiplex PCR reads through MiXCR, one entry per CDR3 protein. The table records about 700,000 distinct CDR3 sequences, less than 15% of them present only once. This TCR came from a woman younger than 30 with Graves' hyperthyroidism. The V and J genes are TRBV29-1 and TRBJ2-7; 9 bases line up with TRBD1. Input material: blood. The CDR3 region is CSGEDRGSSYEQYF. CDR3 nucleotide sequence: TGCAGCGGTGAGGACAGGGGCAGCTCCTACGAGCAGTACTTC.